The entry below gives a single TCR beta chain sequence along with its context. These data are taken from a study of blood T cell repertoires in COVID-19. Under the authors' procedure: Counts of nucleated cells, estimated from reference gene primer amplification, were obtained. The table came from immunoSEQ multiplex PCR; TCRdb's copy has only in-frame clones and leaves some out. That table gives V, J and clone size, and the DNA gave D and trimming. Found here are roughly 41,000 clones, about 90% of them singletons; the top ten hold about 4.5%. Germline-derived CDR1 and CDR2 are MNHEY and SVGAGI. CDR3 length: 14 amino acids. V shed 7 bases and J shed 4 bases, with 14 bases lying between them.

The rearrangement links TRBV6-5 to TRBJ2-1, with D perhaps TRBD2 (5 bases). Material for sequencing was peripheral blood. This TCR was recovered from a man aged 60 to 75 with acute or convalescent COVID-19. The CDR3 reads CASITAVRYNEQFF. The CDR3 DNA sequence: TGTGCCAGCATAACAGCGGTAAGGTACAATGAGCAGTTCTTC.